Given below is one T cell receptor beta chain in context. This sample was included in a study of blood T cell repertoires in COVID-19. Study as a whole: PBMCs, B-cell-depleted T cells, or T cells were the source of the cDNA or gDNA that made up the material.

Per the original methods: By means of reference gene primer amplification, nucleated cell counts were estimated. Sequencing was performed with immunoSEQ multiplex PCR; in TCRdb, only in-frame clones are kept and a portion is missing. That table gives V, J and clone size, and the DNA gave D and trimming. This table has 50,000 to 75,000 clones, over 75% appearing once. Input material: peripheral blood. The receptor's source is a man older than 75 with active or convalescent COVID-19.

CDR3 amino acids: CASSYTGTLETQYF. For the CDR3, the DNA is TGTGCCAGCAGTTACACAGGGACATTAGAGACCCAGTACTTC. The chain recombines TRBV6-2 or TRBV6-3 with TRBJ2-5, with a possible D match to TRBD1 (6 bases). CDR1 MNHEY and CDR2 SVGEGT come from the germline V gene. The CDR3 is 14 amino acids. V lost 2 bases and J lost 4, with 11 bases in between.